This T cell receptor (beta chain) was identified in a study of cytomegalovirus exposure and HLA in healthy donors. Regarding the study as a whole: Relative to the approximately 660-donor mean, N-insertions were reportedly fewer in an Asian-associated ancestry cluster in a later analysis. CMV serostatus was the sole immune exposure data available.

CDR1 is SGHRS, CDR2 YFSETQ, per germline. With 6 bases removed from V and 4 bases from J, the gap between germline ends came to 11 bases. This CDR3 contains 13 residues. About this clone: The antigen is unknown.

The primer mix had 60 Vbeta and 13 Jbeta primers. Profiling relied on immunoSEQ multiplex PCR, and the TCRdb table lists in-frame clones only, not all of them. The data hold roughly 120,000 clones, with 65% to 90% observed a single time. The chain joins TRBV5-1 to TRBJ2-1; tentative D call: TRBD2 (5 bases). The sequencing input was PBMCs. The sequence derives from a woman aged 30 to 39 in good health and CMV-seronegative. The CDR3 coding sequence is TGCGCCAGCACCAGCGGCCTGTACAATGAGCAGTTCTTC. This gives the protein CASTSGLYNEQFF.